The TCR beta chain under discussion was sequenced for a study of CD8+ T cells in alopecia areata. Overall study findings and caveats: Greater clonality was observed in lesional scalp samples, especially alopecia totalis/universalis, versus normal scalp.

The germline CDR1 and CDR2 sequences are LNHDA and SQIVND (reference sequence). V dropped 7 bases and J dropped 0 bases, with 13 bases sitting between them. The CDR3 contains 15 residues. cDNA serving as the sequencing template came from extracted, reverse transcribed RNA. The table came from immunoSEQ multiplex PCR; TCRdb's copy has only in-frame clones and leaves some out. The sample includes about 97,000 clones, approximately 42% of them seen just once. This clone occurred a few times. Its antigen remains unidentified. The TCR sequence derives from a human donor with alopecia areata. This chain uses TRBV19 with TRBJ2-4; D is tentatively TRBD1 or TRBD2 (5 bases each). The sample consisted of CD4+ T cells sorted from blood. The CDR3: CASIPAGTAKNIQYF. The CDR3, as DNA: TGTGCCAGTATACCGGCCGGGACAGCCAAAAACATTCAGTACTTC.